The source of this T cell receptor beta chain is a study of T cells in women clearing cervical HPV infection. The overall study: Cases' blood sampling followed lesion detection by median roughly 160 days (90 to 200).

With respect to this clone: The read terminates 3 residues ahead of where the CDR3 ends, so the germline J gene completes it.

Assay used: immunoSEQ multiplex PCR; TCRdb lists only in-frame clones, some missing. The sample has over 45,000 clones. Dot-blot hybridization genotyped cervical HPV amplified with MY09/MY11 PCR. The trim removed 4 bases at V and 6 bases at J, leaving 11 bases unmatched. The CDR3 runs to 15 residues. Per the germline V gene, CDR1 is LNHDA and CDR2 is SQIVND (reference sequence). This receptor was taken from a woman aged 18 to 69 with a cervical HPV16 infection that either progressed to CIN3+ or cleared (not recorded which). V is TRBV19 and J is TRBJ2-7, with 8 bases aligning to TRBD2. The sample was blood buffy coat. The chain's CDR3 is CASSSLGLGNGEQYF. Partial CDR3 DNA: TGTGCCAGTAGTAGCCTGGGACTAGGTAATGGCGAG.